What follows describes a single T cell receptor beta chain. The TCR beta repertoire was assessed by survey-level immunoSEQ sequencing. Profiling relied on immunoSEQ multiplex PCR, and the TCRdb table lists in-frame clones only, not all of them. The data hold 45,000 to 60,000 clones, with approximately 95% observed a single time. With 4 bases removed from V and 3 bases from J, the gap between germline ends came to 12 bases. The CDR3 length is 15 residues. Germline-derived CDR1 and CDR2 are SGHDN and FVKESK. The rearrangement links TRBV14 to TRBJ2-2, with D perhaps TRBD1 (6 bases). The sample taken for sequencing was PBMCs. This clonotype was sampled from a middle-aged man with rheumatoid arthritis. The CDR3 nucleotides read TGTGCCAGCAGCCTACTTACAGGGTACACCGGGGAGCTGTTTTTT. Translated, it gives CASSLLTGYTGELFF.